This T cell receptor (beta chain) is from a study of T cells in Graves' hyperthyroidism and ophthalmopathy. Study-wide results and limits: Blood held most thyroid clonotypes expanded above 0.001 frequency.

This sample holds PBMCs from roughly 10 ml fresh peripheral blood. CDR3 length: 14 residues. Trimming removed 4 bases from V and 2 bases from J, with 11 bases in between. Per germline, CDR1 SQVTM and CDR2 ANQGSEA. RNA transcripts gave rise to amplified TCR beta CDR3 regions. HTBI primers drove first-round RT-PCR of the TCR CDR3. TCRdb re-called the multiplex PCR reads with MiXCR, one entry per CDR3 protein. The sample holds under 350,000 distinct CDR3 sequences, roughly 13% seen once. In regard to this clonotype: Antigen unknown.

The sequence was collected from a woman in her thirties or forties with Graves' ophthalmopathy. The specimen was blood. The V and J genes are TRBV29-1 and TRBJ2-2; tentative D call: TRBD1 (5 bases). The DNA of the CDR3 is TGCAGCGTTGTAACGGACACAAACACCGGGGAGCTGTTTTTT. Translating gives CSVVTDTNTGELFF.